The following is a TCR beta chain sequence with its context. CDR3 length: 16 residues. Germline V gene data show CDR1 as SGHAT and CDR2 as FQNNGV. V lost 3 bases, J lost 4 bases, and 19 bases lay in between. This sample was taken from a study of identical twins. TCRdb passed the 5' RACE reads through MiXCR, listing each CDR3 protein once. Here the sample spans some 1,600,000 distinct CDR3 sequences, 32% being singletons. The TCR sequence derives from a newborn girl in good health. Sequencing was done on a sample of cord blood. This rearrangement joins TRBV11-2 to TRBJ2-7, with D possibly being TRBD2 (7 bases). CDR3 sequence reads: CASSLRGGSRRYEQYF. The CDR3 nucleotides are TGTGCCAGCAGCTTGAGGGGGGGCTCAAGGCGATACGAGCAGTACTTC. The variable domain in full, with the rest retrieved from reference TRBV11-2 and TRBJ2-7, is EAGVAQSPRYKIIEKRQSVAFWCNPISGHATLYWYQQILGQGPKLLIQFQNNGVVDDSQLPKDRFSAERLKGVDSTLKIQPAKLEDSAVYLCASSLRGGSRRYEQYFGPGTRLTVT.